This T cell receptor beta chain was sequenced for a study of cytomegalovirus exposure and HLA in healthy donors. Trimming stripped 6 bases from V and 4 bases from J, with 18 bases between. The V gene's germline CDR1 is MNHNS and CDR2 SASEGT. The CDR3 runs 15 residues. PCR amplification relied on 60 Vbeta primers (plus 13 Jbeta primers). The protocol was immunoSEQ multiplex PCR, while the TCRdb copy is restricted to in-frame clones and leaves out a portion. The sample has roughly 99,000 clones, roughly 73% seen once. The receptor was isolated from a middle-aged woman in good health and CMV-seronegative. The rearrangement links TRBV6-1 to TRBJ2-5, with D maybe TRBD2 (7 bases). Sequencing was performed on PBMCs. Written as DNA, the CDR3 is TGTGCCAGCAGGGGGGGCGGGGGTGGAGCAGAGACCCAGTACTTC. Translation gives CASRGGGGGAETQYF.